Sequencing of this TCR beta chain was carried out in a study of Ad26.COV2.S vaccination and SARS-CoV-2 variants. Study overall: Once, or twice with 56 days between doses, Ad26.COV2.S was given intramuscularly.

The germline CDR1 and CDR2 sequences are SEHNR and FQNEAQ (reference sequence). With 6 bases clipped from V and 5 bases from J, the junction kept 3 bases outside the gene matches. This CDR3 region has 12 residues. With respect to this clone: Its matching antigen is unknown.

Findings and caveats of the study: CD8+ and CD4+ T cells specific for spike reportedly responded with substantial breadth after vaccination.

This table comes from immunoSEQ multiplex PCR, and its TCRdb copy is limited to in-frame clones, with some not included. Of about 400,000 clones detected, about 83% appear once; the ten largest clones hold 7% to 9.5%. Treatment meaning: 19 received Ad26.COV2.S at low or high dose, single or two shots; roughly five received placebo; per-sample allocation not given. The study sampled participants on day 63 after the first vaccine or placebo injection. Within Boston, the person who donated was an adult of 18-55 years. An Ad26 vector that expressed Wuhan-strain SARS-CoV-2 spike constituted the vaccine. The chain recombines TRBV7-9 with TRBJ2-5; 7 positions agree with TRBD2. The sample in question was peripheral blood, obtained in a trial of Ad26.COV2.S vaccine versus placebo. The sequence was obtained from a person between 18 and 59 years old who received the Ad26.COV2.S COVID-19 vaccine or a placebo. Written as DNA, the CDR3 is TGTGCCAGCAGGGGGGAGGGGGAGACCCAGTACTTC. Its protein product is CASRGEGETQYF.